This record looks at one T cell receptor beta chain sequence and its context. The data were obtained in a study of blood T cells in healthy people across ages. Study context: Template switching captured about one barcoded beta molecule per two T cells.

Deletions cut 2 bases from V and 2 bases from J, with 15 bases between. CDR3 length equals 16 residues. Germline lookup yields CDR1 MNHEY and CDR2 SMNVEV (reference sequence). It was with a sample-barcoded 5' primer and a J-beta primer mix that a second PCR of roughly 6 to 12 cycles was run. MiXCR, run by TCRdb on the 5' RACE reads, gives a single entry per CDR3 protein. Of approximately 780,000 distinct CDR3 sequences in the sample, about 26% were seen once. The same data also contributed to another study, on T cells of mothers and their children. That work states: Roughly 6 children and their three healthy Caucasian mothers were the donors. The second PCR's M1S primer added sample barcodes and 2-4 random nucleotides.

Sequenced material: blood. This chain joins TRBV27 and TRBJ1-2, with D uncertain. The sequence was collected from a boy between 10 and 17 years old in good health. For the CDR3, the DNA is TGTGCCAGCAGTTTAACGGTCGGGGTTCCCAACTATGGCTACACCTTC. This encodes CASSLTVGVPNYGYTF.